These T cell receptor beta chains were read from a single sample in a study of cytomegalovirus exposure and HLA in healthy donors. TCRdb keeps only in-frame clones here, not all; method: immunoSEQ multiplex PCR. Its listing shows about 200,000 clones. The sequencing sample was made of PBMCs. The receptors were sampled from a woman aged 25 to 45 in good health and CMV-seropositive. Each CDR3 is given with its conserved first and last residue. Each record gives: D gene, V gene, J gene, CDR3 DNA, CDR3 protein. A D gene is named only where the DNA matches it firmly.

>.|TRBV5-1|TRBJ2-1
TGCGCCAGCAGCTTGGACCCCTTAAGCGGGTATGAGCAGTTCTTC
CASSLDPLSGYEQFF
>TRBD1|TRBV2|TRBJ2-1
TGTGCCAGCAGTGAAAGTAGGACAGGGGGAAAAAAGGGCTCCTACAATGAGCAGTTCTTC
CASSESRTGGKKGSYNEQFF
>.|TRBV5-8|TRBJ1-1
TGTGCCAGCAGCTTGCGGGGGGTGAACACTGAAGCTTTCTTT
CASSLRGVNTEAFF
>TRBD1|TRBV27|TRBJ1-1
TGTGCCAGCAGTTCCCGACAGGGACCCACTGAAGCTTTCTTT
CASSSRQGPTEAFF
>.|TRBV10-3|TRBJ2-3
TGTGCCATCAGTGACTCTTTCCCAGATACGCAGTATTTT
CAISDSFPDTQYF
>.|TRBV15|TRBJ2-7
TGTGCCACCAGCAGAGACGCAACAGGCCTTCTCTACGAGCAGTACTTC
CATSRDATGLLYEQYF
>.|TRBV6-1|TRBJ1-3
TGTGCCAGCAGCGCTCGGGACTCTTCTGGAAACACCATATATTTT
CASSARDSSGNTIYF
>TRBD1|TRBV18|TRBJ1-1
TGTGCCAGCTCACCCTTATTGGGACAGAAGAACACTGAAGCTTTCTTT
CASSPLLGQKNTEAFF
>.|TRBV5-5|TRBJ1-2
TGTGCCAGCAGCCCCTGGACTGATATTAACTATGGCTACACCTTC
CASSPWTDINYGYTF
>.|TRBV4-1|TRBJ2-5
TGCGCCAGCAGCCAGGTACAGGGCAGGGAAGAGACCCAGTACTTC
CASSQVQGREETQYF
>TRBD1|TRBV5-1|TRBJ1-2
TGCGCCAGCAGCTTGGACGGCCAGACAGGGGTCTATGGCTACACCTTC
CASSLDGQTGVYGYTF
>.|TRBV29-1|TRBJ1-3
TGCAGCGCCGGACAGGGAAACACCATATATTTT
CSAGQGNTIYF
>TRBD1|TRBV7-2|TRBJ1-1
TGTGCCAGCAGTGGGGACAGTTTGAACACTGAAGCTTTCTTT
CASSGDSLNTEAFF
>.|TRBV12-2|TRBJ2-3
TGTGCAAGTCGCTTAGCGATTCCTAGCGGAAACACAGATACGCAGTATTTT
CASRLAIPSGNTDTQYF
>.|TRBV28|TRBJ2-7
TGTGCCAGCAGTTCCCAAATCAACGAGCAGTACTTC
CASSSQINEQYF
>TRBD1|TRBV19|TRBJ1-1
TGTGCCTCCCAGGGGGGAATGAACACTGAAGCTTTCTTT
CASQGGMNTEAFF